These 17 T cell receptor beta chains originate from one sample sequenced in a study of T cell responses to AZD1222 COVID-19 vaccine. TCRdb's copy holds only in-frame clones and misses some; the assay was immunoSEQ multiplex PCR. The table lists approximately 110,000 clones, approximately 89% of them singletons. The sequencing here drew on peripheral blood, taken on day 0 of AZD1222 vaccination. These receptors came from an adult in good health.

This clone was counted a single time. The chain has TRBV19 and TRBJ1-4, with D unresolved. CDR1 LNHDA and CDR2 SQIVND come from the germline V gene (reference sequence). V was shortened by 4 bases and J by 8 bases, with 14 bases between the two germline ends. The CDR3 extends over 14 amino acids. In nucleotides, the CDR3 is TGTGCCAGTAGTAGGGGTATTGCAAACGAAAAACTGTTTTTT. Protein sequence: CASSRGIANEKLFF.

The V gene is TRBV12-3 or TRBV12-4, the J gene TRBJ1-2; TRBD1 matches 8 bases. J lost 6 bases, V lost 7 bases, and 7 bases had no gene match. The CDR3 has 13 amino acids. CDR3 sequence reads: CASKNSGGDGYTF. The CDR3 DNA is TGTGCCAGCAAAAATTCAGGGGGCGATGGCTACACCTTC.

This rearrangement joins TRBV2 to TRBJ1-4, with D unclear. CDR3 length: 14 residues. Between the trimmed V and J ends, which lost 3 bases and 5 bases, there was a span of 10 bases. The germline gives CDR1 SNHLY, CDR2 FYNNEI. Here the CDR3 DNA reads TGTGCCAGCAGTGATGTTTCGGGGAATGAAAAACTGTTTTTT. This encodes CASSDVSGNEKLFF.

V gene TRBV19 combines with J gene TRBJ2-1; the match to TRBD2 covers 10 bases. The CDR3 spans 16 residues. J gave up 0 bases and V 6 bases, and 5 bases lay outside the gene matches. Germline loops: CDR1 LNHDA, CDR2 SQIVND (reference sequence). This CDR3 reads CASSLTSGPSYNEQFF. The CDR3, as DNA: TGTGCCAGTAGCCTGACTAGCGGGCCCTCCTACAATGAGCAGTTCTTC.

CDR3 DNA sequence: TGTGCCAGCAATCGGGACTATAACACAGATACGCAGTATTTT. It translates to CASNRDYNTDTQYF. The V and J genes are TRBV14 and TRBJ2-3; 7 bases fit TRBD2. CDR1 is SGHDN and CDR2 is FVKESK in the germline V gene. The CDR3 is 14 residues long. V was clipped by 7 bases and J by 2 bases; unmatched bases: 6.

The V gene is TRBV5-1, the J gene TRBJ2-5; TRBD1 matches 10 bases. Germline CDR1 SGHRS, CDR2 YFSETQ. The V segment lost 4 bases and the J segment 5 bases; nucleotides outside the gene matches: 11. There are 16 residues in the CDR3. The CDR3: CASSIAPTGGWETQYF. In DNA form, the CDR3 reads TGCGCCAGCAGCATCGCCCCGACAGGGGGCTGGGAGACCCAGTACTTC.

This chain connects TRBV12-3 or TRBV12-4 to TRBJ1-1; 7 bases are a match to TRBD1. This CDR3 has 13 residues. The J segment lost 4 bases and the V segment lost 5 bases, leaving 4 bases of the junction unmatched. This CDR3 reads CASSRQGGTEAFF. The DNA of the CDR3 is TGTGCCAGCAGTAGACAGGGAGGCACTGAAGCTTTCTTT.

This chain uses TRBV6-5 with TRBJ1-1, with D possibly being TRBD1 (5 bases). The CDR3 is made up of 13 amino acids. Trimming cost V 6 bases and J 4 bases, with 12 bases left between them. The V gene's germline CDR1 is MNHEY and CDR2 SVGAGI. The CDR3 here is CASRQTVVTEAFF. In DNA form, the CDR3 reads TGTGCCAGCAGGCAGACAGTCGTCACTGAAGCTTTCTTT.

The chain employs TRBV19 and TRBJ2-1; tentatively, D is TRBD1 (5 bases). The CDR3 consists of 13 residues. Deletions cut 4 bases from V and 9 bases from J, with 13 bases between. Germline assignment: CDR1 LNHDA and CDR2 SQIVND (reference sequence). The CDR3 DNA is TGTGCCAGTAGTACCAGGGCTGTTAGTGAGCAGTTCTTC. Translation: CASSTRAVSEQFF.

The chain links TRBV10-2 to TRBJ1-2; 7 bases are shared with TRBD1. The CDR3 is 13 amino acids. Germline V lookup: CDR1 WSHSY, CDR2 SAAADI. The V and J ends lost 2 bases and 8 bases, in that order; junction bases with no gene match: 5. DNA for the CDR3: TGCGCCAGCAGTGAGCAGGGGGTGGGCGGCTACACCTTC. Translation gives CASSEQGVGGYTF.

CDR3 sequence (DNA): TGTGCCAGTAGTATTGACACCCGGAACACTGAAGCTTTCTTT. It encodes CASSIDTRNTEAFF. J is TRBJ1-1 and V is TRBV19, with unresolved D. The CDR3 extends over 14 amino acids. Between the trimmed V and J ends, which lost 3 bases and 1 base, there was a span of 9 bases. Germline CDR1 and CDR2: LNHDA and SQIVND (reference sequence).

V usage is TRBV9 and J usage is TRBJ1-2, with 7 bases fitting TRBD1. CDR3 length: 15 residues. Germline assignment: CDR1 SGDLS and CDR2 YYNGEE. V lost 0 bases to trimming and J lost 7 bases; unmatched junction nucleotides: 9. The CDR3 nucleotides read TGTGCCAGCAGCGTAGAAAAGGGGGCGCTTAGTGGCTACACCTTC. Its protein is CASSVEKGALSGYTF.

The DNA of the CDR3 is TGTGCCAGCAGCCCCACAGGTTGGGGCTCCAATCAGCCCCAGCATTTT. The encoded protein is CASSPTGWGSNQPQHF. This chain uses TRBV7-6 with TRBJ1-5; D possibly corresponds to TRBD1 (5 bases). V was pared by 5 bases and J by 3 bases, with 17 bases between. CDR1 and CDR2 from the germline V gene are SGHVS and FNYEAQ. This CDR3 is built from 16 residues.

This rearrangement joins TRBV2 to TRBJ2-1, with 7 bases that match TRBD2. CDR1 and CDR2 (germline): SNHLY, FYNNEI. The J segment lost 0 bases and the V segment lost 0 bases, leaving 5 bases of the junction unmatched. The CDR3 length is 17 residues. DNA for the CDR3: TGTGCCAGCAGTGAAGCGCTAGCGGCCGGCTCCTACAATGAGCAGTTCTTC. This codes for CASSEALAAGSYNEQFF.

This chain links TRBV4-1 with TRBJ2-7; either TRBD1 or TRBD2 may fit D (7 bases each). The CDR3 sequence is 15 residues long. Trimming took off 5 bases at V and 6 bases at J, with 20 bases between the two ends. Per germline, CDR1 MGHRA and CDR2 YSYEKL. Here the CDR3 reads CASSEGGGRGGEQYF. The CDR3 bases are TGCGCCAGCAGCGAAGGGGGCGGGAGAGGAGGCGAGCAGTACTTC.

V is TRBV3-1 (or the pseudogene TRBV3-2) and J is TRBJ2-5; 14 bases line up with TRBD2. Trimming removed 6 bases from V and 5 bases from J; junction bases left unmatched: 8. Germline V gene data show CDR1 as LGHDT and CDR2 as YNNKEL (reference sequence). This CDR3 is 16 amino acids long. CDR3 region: CASRYGLAGGGETQYF. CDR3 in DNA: TGTGCCAGCAGATACGGACTAGCGGGAGGAGGGGAGACCCAGTACTTC.

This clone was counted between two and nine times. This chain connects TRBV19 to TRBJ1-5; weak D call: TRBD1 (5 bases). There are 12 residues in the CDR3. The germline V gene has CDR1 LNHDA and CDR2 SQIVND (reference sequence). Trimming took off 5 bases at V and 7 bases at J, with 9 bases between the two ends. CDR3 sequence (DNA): TGTGCCAGTAGTGTAGGGACCCAGCCCCAGCATTTT. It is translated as CASSVGTQPQHF.